This T cell receptor beta chain was observed in a study of glioma-infiltrating T cells. Study-wide points: Non-neoplastic patients had below-expected tissue-blood divergence, while all gliomas exceeded expectation.

Using RNA template, CDR3s of TCR alpha and beta were amplified with iRepertoire arm-PCR. Tissue mRNA or PBMC total RNA, roughly 100-400 ng, went into one-step reverse transcription and amplification. TCRdb recomputed calls from the multiplex PCR reads with MiXCR, one row per CDR3 protein. The sample lists over 140,000 distinct CDR3 sequences; approximately 39% were seen once. Germline lookup yields CDR1 MGHRA and CDR2 YSYEKL. The CDR3 contains 15 residues. V was shortened by 4 bases and J by 3 bases, with 13 bases between the two germline ends. Points on this clonotype: What it binds is not known.

The J gene is TRBJ1-5, the V gene TRBV4-1; a weak D match, TRBD1 (6 bases). The TCR sequence derives from a human donor with low-grade glioma or glioblastoma, undergoing nonglioma brain surgery, or in good health (not recorded which). The material sequenced was glioma tissue, nonneoplastic brain tissue, or PBMCs (not recorded which). CDR3 in amino acids: CASSRNYRDNQPQHF. The CDR3, as DNA: TGCGCCAGCAGCCGAAACTACAGGGACAATCAGCCCCAGCATTTT.